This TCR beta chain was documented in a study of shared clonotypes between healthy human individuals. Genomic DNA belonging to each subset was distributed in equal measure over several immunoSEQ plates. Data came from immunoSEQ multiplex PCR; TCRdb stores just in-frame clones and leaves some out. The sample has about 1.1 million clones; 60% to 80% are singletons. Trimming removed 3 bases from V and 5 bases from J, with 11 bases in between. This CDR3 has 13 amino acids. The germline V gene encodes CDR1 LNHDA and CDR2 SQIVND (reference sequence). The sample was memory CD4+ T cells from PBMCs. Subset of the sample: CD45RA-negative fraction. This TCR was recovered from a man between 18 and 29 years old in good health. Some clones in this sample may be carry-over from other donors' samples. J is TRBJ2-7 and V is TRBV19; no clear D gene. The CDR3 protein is CASSITSRNEQYF. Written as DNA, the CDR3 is TGTGCCAGTAGTATTACGAGTAGGAACGAGCAGTACTTC.